The subject of this entry is one TCR beta chain. Clones were sequenced by immunoSEQ multiplex PCR, and TCRdb holds only the in-frame ones, with some missing. The sample includes 15,000 to 20,000 clones, 70% to 75% of them seen just once. This sample was included in a study of T cell clonotyping in hematopoietic cell transplantation. This CDR3 region has 13 residues. Germline V gene data show CDR1 as MDHEN and CDR2 as SYDVKM. Trimming removed 6 bases from V and 0 bases from J, with 8 bases in between. This receptor was obtained from a woman between 55 and 75 years old in good health. Some clones in this sample may be carry-over from other donors' samples. The sequencing sample was made of peripheral blood mononuclear cells. The rearrangement uses TRBV28 and TRBJ1-1, with D uncertain. CDR3 in amino acids: CASSPTMNTEAFF. CDR3 sequence (DNA): TGTGCCAGCAGCCCTACAATGAACACTGAAGCTTTCTTT.